The clone carrying this TCR beta chain has only a few counts. This sample was included in a study of identical twins. MiXCR, applied by TCRdb to the 5' RACE reads, yields one record per CDR3 protein. The sample includes about 900,000 distinct CDR3 sequences, 10% to 15% seen only once; the top ten take around 1.6%. This CDR3 contains 16 residues. V gave up 4 bases and J gave up 0 bases; unmatched junction bases: 4. The germline V gene encodes CDR1 LNHNV and CDR2 YYDKDF (reference sequence). This sample also belongs to another study, concerning yellow fever vaccine responses in identical twins.

The sample consisted of PBMCs. The source is a woman in her late teens or twenties in good health. V and J are TRBV15 and TRBJ2-1; 9 nucleotides agree with TRBD1. The CDR3 loop reads CATSTGQGSSYNEQFF. The DNA for the CDR3 is TGTGCCACCAGCACCGGACAGGGGAGCTCCTACAATGAGCAGTTCTTC.